This T cell receptor beta chain was sequenced during a study of Graves' ophthalmopathy and Graves' hyperthyroidism. From RNA, the CDR3 regions of TCR beta chains were amplified and sequenced. Following a first-round RT-PCR that used HTBI primers, a second-round multiplex PCR was carried out. MiXCR, run by TCRdb on the multiplex PCR reads, gives a single entry per CDR3 protein. The sample consists of 350,000 to 400,000 distinct CDR3 sequences, approximately 15% of them appearing once. CDR3 length: 14 amino acids. V gave up 5 bases and J gave up 6 bases; unmatched junction bases: 10. The sample was peripheral blood. This chain joins TRBV12-3 or TRBV12-4 and TRBJ2-7; 7 bases are shared with TRBD1. The sequence was collected from a woman aged 18 to 35 with stable Graves' hyperthyroidism. CDR3 coding DNA: TGTGCCAGCAGTCCCCCCGACAGGGTGGGCGAGCAGTACTTC. Protein product: CASSPPDRVGEQYF.